These 24 T cell receptor beta chains originate from one sample sequenced in a study of T cells in Graves' hyperthyroidism and ophthalmopathy. RNA transcripts were the template for amplifying TCR beta CDR3 regions. HTBI primers were employed in a first-round RT-PCR of the TCR CDR3. TCRdb passed the multiplex PCR reads through MiXCR, listing each CDR3 protein once. In the table there are fewer than 800,000 distinct CDR3 sequences, around 15% of which are singletons. The sample comprised blood. The receptor set was obtained from a man aged 18 to 35 with Graves' hyperthyroidism.

This clonotype occurred a few times. This sequence joins TRBV14 and TRBJ1-4, with TRBD1 identical over 10 bases. Germline CDR1 SGHDN, CDR2 FVKESK. The CDR3 is 15 amino acids. The V segment lost 0 bases and the J segment 6 bases; nucleotides outside the gene matches: 1. CDR3 DNA sequence: TGTGCCAGCAGCCAAGAGGGACAGGGGCATGAAAAACTGTTTTTT. It yields the protein CASSQEGQGHEKLFF.

This clonotype showed up just a few times. The chain recombines TRBV9 with TRBJ2-1; weak D call: TRBD2 (5 bases). CDR1 is SGDLS, CDR2 YYNGEE, per germline. The CDR3 consists of 13 residues. Trimming shortened V by 3 bases and J by 8 bases, and 12 bases separated the two germline ends. The CDR3 coding sequence is TGTGCCAGCAGCGGTCTCTTGGAGGATGAGCAGTTCTTC. The encoded protein is CASSGLLEDEQFF. The full variable domain, rest sourced from reference TRBV9 and TRBJ2-1, is DSGVTQTPKHLITATGQRVTLRCSPRSGDLSVYWYQQSLDQGLQFLIQYYNGEERAKGNILERFSAQQFPDLHSELNLSSLELGDSALYFCASSGLLEDEQFFGPGTRLTVL.

This clonotype was found many times. This sequence joins TRBV6-2 or TRBV6-3 and TRBJ2-3; TRBD1 matches 11 bases. The germline V gene encodes CDR1 MNHEY and CDR2 SVGEGT. V gave up 7 bases and J gave up 3 bases; unmatched junction bases: 3. The CDR3 consists of 14 residues. CDR3 coding DNA: TGTGCCAGCACTGGGACAGGGGGAACAGATACGCAGTATTTT. Translating it yields CASTGTGGTDTQYF.

The chain joins TRBV6-7 to TRBJ1-1, with 7 bases that match TRBD1. TRBV6-7 is filed as an ORF, its function uncertain. The CDR3 has 15 residues. V was pared by 5 bases and J by 5 bases, with 11 bases of the junction left unmatched. The CDR3 DNA is TGTGCCAGCAGTCCCCAGGGGGGGCCGTTGACTGAAGCTTTCTTT. This encodes CASSPQGGPLTEAFF.

This clonotype occurred a few times. The chain recombines TRBV20-1 with TRBJ1-1, with D hard to call. This CDR3 has 11 amino acids. Germline V gene sequence: CDR1 DFQATT, CDR2 SNEGSKA (reference sequence). Trimming left V 7 bases short and J 3 bases short, with 9 bases between. The CDR3 coding sequence is TGCAGTGGGACGTCTTACACTGAAGCTTTCTTT. Encoded protein: CSGTSYTEAFF.

This clonotype was picked up many times. This chain uses TRBV2 with TRBJ1-6; D is uncertain. The CDR3 runs to 12 residues. Deletions cut 4 bases from V and 16 bases from J, with 14 bases between. Germline CDR1 SNHLY, CDR2 FYNNEI. The CDR3 nucleotides are TGTGCCAGCAGTGTGACAACGAGGATACTCCACTTT. This codes for CASSVTTRILHF.

The CDR3 DNA reads as TGTGCCACCAGTGATGGGCGAAGGGACCGCCTTAACTATGGCTACACCTTC. It encodes CATSDGRRDRLNYGYTF. This chain links TRBV24-1 with TRBJ1-2, with a possible D match to TRBD1 (5 bases). The CDR3 contains 17 residues. V lost 3 bases and J 1 base, leaving 17 bases between the germline ends. The germline CDR1 and CDR2 sequences are KGHDR and SFDVKD.

The V and J genes are TRBV5-4 and TRBJ2-7; TRBD2 agrees at 10 bases. The V and J ends lost 0 bases and 5 bases, in that order; junction bases with no gene match: 8. This CDR3 has 16 amino acids. Germline CDR1 and CDR2: SGHNT and YYREEE (reference sequence). The DNA of the CDR3 is TGTGCCAGCAGCTTGGCCCTTCTAGCGGGGGCCGACGAGCAGTACTTC. This codes for CASSLALLAGADEQYF.

V and J are TRBV3-1 and TRBJ2-2; D not certain. This CDR3 has 12 amino acids. In germline, CDR1 is LGHDT, CDR2 YNNKEL (reference sequence). V was clipped by 2 bases and J by 8 bases, with 6 bases between them. CDR3 in amino acids: CASSQHGGELFF. The CDR3 nucleotides read TGTGCCAGCAGCCAACATGGGGGGGAGCTGTTTTTT.

There are many counts of this clonotype. V usage is TRBV24-1 and J usage is TRBJ2-1, with D possibly TRBD2 on 5 matching bases. Looked up from germline, CDR1 is KGHDR and CDR2 is SFDVKD. This CDR3 is built from 12 residues. V shed 7 bases and J shed 4 bases, with 7 bases lying between them. As DNA, the CDR3 is TGTGCCACCAGCGGGGTATACAATGAGCAGTTCTTC. This translates into CATSGVYNEQFF.

This clonotype turned up a few times. This sequence joins TRBV30 and TRBJ2-5, with unresolved D. Deletions cut 2 bases from V and 5 bases from J, with 12 bases between. Germline CDR1 and CDR2: GTSNPN and SVGIG (reference sequence). The CDR3 has 13 amino acids. CDR3 coding DNA: TGTGCCTGGAGTAGTCAACGATACGAGACCCAGTACTTC. It specifies CAWSSQRYETQYF.

Note on this clonotype: This may stem from a read error, because a much larger clone lies one nucleotide away. As DNA, the CDR3 is TGCAGTGCTCGTCCGGGACAGGGAGCCCCAGATACGCGGTATTTT. Translation gives CSARPGQGAPDTRYF. The chain combines TRBV20-1 with TRBJ2-3; 9 bases fit TRBD1. The CDR3 sequence is 15 residues long. Germline V gives CDR1 DFQATT, CDR2 SNEGSKA (reference sequence).

In its sample, this clonotype was seen many times. The rearrangement uses TRBV11-2 and TRBJ1-6; 7 bases match TRBD1. The germline V gene has CDR1 SGHAT and CDR2 FQNNGV. V gave up 3 bases and J gave up 9 bases; unmatched junction bases: 5. This CDR3 comprises 14 residues. CDR3 coding DNA: TGTGCCAGCAGCTTGACAGGGACGGGTTCACCCCTCCACTTT. Protein: CASSLTGTGSPLHF.

In this sample, this clonotype turned up many times. The rearrangement uses TRBV6-1 and TRBJ2-7; weak D call: TRBD2 (5 bases). This CDR3 contains 14 residues. V shed 5 bases and J shed 2 bases, with 13 bases lying between them. The germline gives CDR1 MNHNS, CDR2 SASEGT. CDR3 sequence: CASSITRSAYEQYF. The CDR3 DNA reads TGTGCCAGCAGTATCACTAGGTCCGCCTACGAGCAGTACTTC.

This clonotype was seen at least ten times. The chain employs TRBV7-3 and TRBJ2-1, with 7 bases that match TRBD2. Trimming cost V 3 bases and J 5 bases; bases outside gene matches: 4. Per germline, CDR1 SGHTA and CDR2 FQGTGA. The CDR3 contains 14 residues. The chain's CDR3 is CASSFSGPNNEQFF. The CDR3 DNA is TGTGCCAGCAGCTTTAGCGGGCCGAACAATGAGCAGTTCTTC.

This clonotype was seen only a few times. The gene calls are TRBV4-1 and TRBJ1-2, with a possible D match to TRBD1 (5 bases). The CDR3 covers 15 residues. V was shortened by 4 bases and J by 2 bases, with 14 bases between the two germline ends. The germline CDR1 and CDR2 sequences are MGHRA and YSYEKL. The CDR3 region is CASSPVPGWNYGYTF. The CDR3 DNA reads TGCGCCAGCAGCCCGGTCCCAGGGTGGAACTATGGCTACACCTTC.

This clonotype was observed a handful of times. V and J are TRBV10-3 and TRBJ2-1, with 14 positions matching TRBD2. Germline trimming cut 4 bases from V and 3 bases from J; bases unmatched to any gene: 2. This CDR3 is 16 amino acids long. The germline CDR1 and CDR2 sequences are ENHRY and SYGVKD. CDR3 amino acids: CAISGGTSGGYNEQFF. Here the CDR3 DNA reads TGTGCCATCAGTGGTGGGACTAGCGGGGGCTACAATGAGCAGTTCTTC.

There are many counts of this clonotype. The chain is built from TRBV7-9 and TRBJ2-1; D is possibly TRBD2 (5 bases). Germline V lookup: CDR1 SEHNR, CDR2 FQNEAQ (reference sequence). The CDR3 totals 15 residues. Trimming took off 1 base at V and 9 bases at J, with 16 bases between the two ends. The DNA for the CDR3 is TGTGCCAGCAGCTTAGGACGGGATTGGGGATTTGAGCAGTTCTTC. Protein: CASSLGRDWGFEQFF. The complete variable domain, with remaining parts taken from reference TRBV7-9 and TRBJ2-1, reads DTGVSQNPRHKITKRGQNVTFRCDPISEHNRLYWYRQTLGQGPEFLTYFQNEAQLEKSRLLSDRFSAERPKGSFSTLEIQRTEQGDSAMYLCASSLGRDWGFEQFFGPGTRLTVL.

Only a few counts were recorded for this clonotype. The chain is built from TRBV20-1 and TRBJ2-3; D uncertain. The CDR3 runs to 16 residues. Trimming stripped 0 bases from V and 0 bases from J, with 13 bases between. Looked up from germline, CDR1 is DFQATT and CDR2 is SNEGSKA (reference sequence). CDR3 sequence reads: CSARDMTAVSTDTQYF. The CDR3 DNA reads TGCAGTGCTAGAGATATGACGGCAGTTAGCACAGATACGCAGTATTTT.

The chain has TRBV28 and TRBJ2-1; 14 positions agree with TRBD2. CDR1 and CDR2 from the germline V gene are MDHEN and SYDVKM. V lost 3 bases to trimming and J lost 8 bases; unmatched junction nucleotides: 9. The CDR3 runs to 17 residues. The CDR3: CASSLGLAGVLGDEQFF. CDR3 nucleotides: TGTGCCAGCAGTTTGGGACTAGCGGGAGTCTTAGGCGATGAGCAGTTCTTC.

The chain carries TRBV28 and TRBJ1-3; no reliable D call. The germline V and J ends were trimmed by 3 bases and 0 bases, with 12 bases remaining between them. The CDR3 length is 16 residues. Germline-derived CDR1 and CDR2 are MDHEN and SYDVKM. This chain's CDR3 is CASSFAGWSSGNTIYF. CDR3 nucleotide sequence: TGTGCCAGCAGTTTTGCAGGATGGAGCTCTGGAAACACCATATATTTT.

The table lists this clonotype with many counts. This chain's CDR3 is CASSLLTGGDNQPQHF. The CDR3 nucleotides are TGTGCCAGCAGTCTATTGACAGGGGGGGACAATCAGCCCCAGCATTTT. This chain links TRBV28 with TRBJ1-5; 9 positions match TRBD1. CDR1 is MDHEN and CDR2 is SYDVKM in the germline V gene. This CDR3 has 16 residues. The trim removed 5 bases at V and 3 bases at J, leaving 8 bases unmatched.

This clonotype has a count of ten or more. The CDR3 loop is CASTSGQGDRGYTF. Here the CDR3 DNA reads TGTGCCAGCACCTCGGGACAGGGGGATCGGGGCTACACCTTC. This chain links TRBV28 with TRBJ1-2; 11 nucleotides align to TRBD1. The CDR3 runs to 14 residues. The trim removed 7 bases at V and 8 bases at J, leaving 9 bases unmatched. Germline lookup yields CDR1 MDHEN and CDR2 SYDVKM.

This clonotype was found many times. The chain combines TRBV18 with TRBJ1-6; 9 bases fit TRBD1. Germline V gives CDR1 KGHSH, CDR2 LQKENI. V trimming: 3 bases; J trimming: 8 bases; junction bases outside the gene matches: 5. The CDR3 sequence is 15 residues long. The CDR3 is CASSPADRGHSPLHF. The CDR3 region has the DNA TGTGCCAGCTCACCCGCGGACAGGGGACATTCACCCCTCCACTTT.